What follows are 21 T cell receptor beta chains derived from one specimen sequenced in a study of T cell repertoires in cytomegalovirus infection. TCRdb re-called the reads through MiXCR, storing one row per CDR3 protein. There are about 200,000 distinct CDR3 sequences in the sample; nearly 9.5% occur only once, and approximately 4.6% lies in the top ten. The material sequenced was PBMCs. All receptors come from a human donor in good health (CMV status not recorded). Some clones in this sample may be carry-over from other donors' samples.

This clonotype was observed a few times. The chain carries TRBV7-6 and TRBJ2-3, with D perhaps matching TRBD2 (6 bases). Trimming cost V 1 base and J 0 bases, with 14 bases left between them. The CDR3 spans 17 residues. Per the germline V gene, CDR1 is SGHVS and CDR2 is FNYEAQ. CDR3 sequence (DNA): TGTGCCAGCAGCTTAGACCCGGGAGACTCTAGCACAGATACGCAGTATTTT. The encoded protein is CASSLDPGDSSTDTQYF.

In its sample, this clonotype was seen many times. The rearrangement joins TRBV7-9 to TRBJ1-3; D possibly corresponds to TRBD1 (6 bases). The V and J ends lost 5 bases and 2 bases respectively, with 10 bases between them. The CDR3 spans 14 residues. The germline V gene encodes CDR1 SEHNR and CDR2 FQNEAQ (reference sequence). The CDR3 DNA is TGTGCCAGCAGCCCACAGGGAGCTGGAAACACCATATATTTT. Encoded protein: CASSPQGAGNTIYF.

This clonotype has at least ten counts. This chain links TRBV7-9 with TRBJ1-2; D not certain. The V end was cut by 1 base, the J end by 4 bases, with 16 bases between. Germline-derived CDR1 and CDR2 are SEHNR and FQNEAQ (reference sequence). The CDR3 length is 16 residues. For the CDR3, the DNA is TGTGCCAGCAGCTTAGTTCGTGGGGAGCAACCCTATGGCTACACCTTC. Its protein is CASSLVRGEQPYGYTF. Filled out from reference TRBV7-9 and TRBJ1-2, the complete variable domain reads DTGVSQNPRHKITKRGQNVTFRCDPISEHNRLYWYRQTLGQGPEFLTYFQNEAQLEKSRLLSDRFSAERPKGSFSTLEIQRTEQGDSAMYLCASSLVRGEQPYGYTFGSGTRLTVV.

At least ten counts were recorded for this clonotype. The chain recombines TRBV11-3 with TRBJ2-5; TRBD1 agrees at 7 bases. The germline V gene has CDR1 SGHNT and CDR2 YENEEA. V trimming: 5 bases; J trimming: 4 bases; junction bases outside the gene matches: 7. The CDR3 is made up of 14 amino acids. CDR3 region: CASSPDRVSETQYF. In DNA form, the CDR3 reads TGTGCCAGCAGCCCTGACAGGGTCTCAGAGACCCAGTACTTC. Full variable domain (rest looked up from reference TRBV11-3 and TRBJ2-5): EAGVVQSPRYKIIEKKQPVAFWCNPISGHNTLYWYLQNLGQGPELLIRYENEEAVDDSQLPKDRFSAERLKGVDSTLKIQPAELGDSAVYLCASSPDRVSETQYFGPGTRLLVL.

This clonotype was counted many times. The chain combines TRBV7-2 with TRBJ2-7; 10 bases fit TRBD2. CDR1 and CDR2 from the germline V gene are SGHTA and FQGNSA. Trimming at V came to 4 bases and at J to 3 bases, leaving 15 bases not matched to a gene. CDR3 length: 18 residues. CDR3 amino acids: CASSSRGPSGSISYEQYF. The CDR3 DNA is TGTGCCAGCAGCTCCCGTGGGCCTAGCGGGAGTATTAGCTACGAGCAGTACTTC.

In its sample, this clonotype was seen many times. As DNA, the CDR3 is TGTGCCAGCAGCTTAGGTTCGTTAGCGGGACTCACAGATACGCAGTATTTT. Translated, it gives CASSLGSLAGLTDTQYF. J is TRBJ2-3 and V is TRBV7-2; 8 bases match TRBD2. The V segment lost 1 base and the J segment 2 bases; nucleotides outside the gene matches: 8. Per germline, CDR1 SGHTA and CDR2 FQGNSA. The CDR3 extends over 17 amino acids.

This clonotype was seen many times. V and J are TRBV7-2 and TRBJ2-1, with 15 nucleotides matching TRBD2. V lost 4 bases to trimming and J lost 4 bases; unmatched junction nucleotides: 5. Germline CDR1 and CDR2: SGHTA and FQGNSA. The CDR3 covers 17 residues. The DNA of the CDR3 is TGTGCCAGCAGCTCTACGGGACTAGCGGGGGGATACAATGAGCAGTTCTTC. This translates into CASSSTGLAGGYNEQFF.

By sample fraction, this clonotype is medium-sized. V is TRBV7-2 and J is TRBJ1-1; perhaps TRBD1 as D (5 bases). V was cut by 7 bases and J by 2 bases, with 11 bases left in between. Germline assignment: CDR1 SGHTA and CDR2 FQGNSA. The CDR3 has 13 residues. CDR3 residues: CASTRQFNTEAFF. CDR3 nucleotide sequence: TGTGCCAGCACCCGACAGTTTAACACTGAAGCTTTCTTT.

This clonotype was recorded many times. The rearrangement links TRBV7-2 to TRBJ2-3, with 10 bases matching TRBD1. V shed 5 bases and J 0 bases; nucleotides not matched to a gene: 5. Germline values: CDR1 SGHTA, CDR2 FQGNSA. The CDR3 sequence is 16 residues long. DNA of the CDR3: TGTGCCAGCAGCCGGGGACAGGGGCCTAGCACAGATACGCAGTATTTT. It is translated as CASSRGQGPSTDTQYF.

V gene TRBV25-1 combines with J gene TRBJ1-1, with D perhaps TRBD1 (6 bases). With 11 bases removed from V and 0 bases from J, the gap between germline ends came to 16 bases. CDR3 length: 14 amino acids. The germline CDR1 and CDR2 sequences are MGHDK and SYGVNS. DNA of the CDR3: TGTGCCGGTACCCGGGACATCATGAACACTGAAGCTTTCTTT. It yields the protein CAGTRDIMNTEAFF.

This clonotype was found many times. The chain has TRBV12-3 or TRBV12-4 and TRBJ1-6; D is unclear. V lost 1 base to trimming and J lost 7 bases, with 5 bases between them. The CDR3 runs to 13 residues. CDR3 DNA: TGTGCCAGCAGTTTAGGCGAGAATTCACCCCTCCACTTT. Translating gives CASSLGENSPLHF.

The genes are TRBV29-1 and TRBJ2-7; D is tentatively TRBD1 or TRBD2 (5 bases each). The V end was cut by 6 bases, the J end by 1 base, with 16 bases between. Looked up from germline, CDR1 is SQVTM and CDR2 is ANQGSEA. This CDR3 region has 14 residues. The CDR3 region has the DNA TGCAGCGTGGGGGTGTTGGCAGGGTCCTACGAGCAGTACTTC. Translation: CSVGVLAGSYEQYF.

In this sample, this clonotype turned up a few times. This chain uses TRBV18 with TRBJ2-2, with D possibly TRBD2 on 6 matching bases. Germline CDR1 is KGHSH and CDR2 is LQKENI. V lost 2 bases and J lost 2, with 12 bases in between. The CDR3 totals 16 residues. The CDR3 protein is CASSPSAGRNTGELFF. The CDR3 DNA reads as TGTGCCAGCTCACCATCTGCGGGAAGAAACACCGGGGAGCTGTTTTTT.

This clonotype was recorded many times. The chain is built from TRBV28 and TRBJ1-1; D not certain. The CDR3 runs 16 residues. Germline V gives CDR1 MDHEN, CDR2 SYDVKM. V lost 6 bases and J 2 bases, leaving 19 bases between the germline ends. In DNA, the CDR3 is TGTGCCAGCAGACGAATACGAGGGTCCAGAAACACTGAAGCTTTCTTT. This translates into CASRRIRGSRNTEAFF.

This chain links TRBV6-2 or TRBV6-3 with TRBJ2-1; no reliable D call. The CDR3 spans 17 residues. Trimming left V 0 bases short and J 0 bases short, with 12 bases between. Germline V gene sequence: CDR1 MNHEY, CDR2 SVGEGT. As DNA, the CDR3 is TGTGCCAGCAGTTACTCCCCAGCCCGTAGCTCCTACAATGAGCAGTTCTTC. Protein: CASSYSPARSSYNEQFF.

In its sample, this clonotype was seen many times. The V gene is TRBV7-9, the J gene TRBJ1-1; perhaps TRBD1 as D (5 bases). The CDR3 is 14 amino acids. Trimming shortened V by 5 bases and J by 5 bases, and 15 bases separated the two germline ends. Per the germline V gene, CDR1 is SEHNR and CDR2 is FQNEAQ (reference sequence). The CDR3 sequence: CASSPMGQGTEAFF. CDR3 sequence (DNA): TGTGCCAGCAGCCCCATGGGGCAGGGAACTGAAGCTTTCTTT.

This clonotype has a count of ten or more. CDR3 nucleotides: TGTGCCAGCAGTGAAGCGGGAGTGGAGTACAATGAGCAGTTCTTC. It translates to CASSEAGVEYNEQFF. The V gene is TRBV6-4, the J gene TRBJ2-1; 8 bases line up with TRBD2. J was trimmed by 4 bases and V by 3 bases; bases with no gene match: 5. This CDR3 has 15 residues. Germline CDR1 and CDR2: MRHNA and SNTAGT.

This clonotype was seen a few times. V gene TRBV5-4 combines with J gene TRBJ2-1; 10 bases fit TRBD2. The V gene end was trimmed by 2 bases and the J gene end by 4 bases; junction bases not matched to a gene: 3. Germline CDR1 SGHNT, CDR2 YYREEE (reference sequence). This CDR3 is built from 15 residues. The DNA for the CDR3 is TGTGCCAGCAGCTTCGGGACTAGCGATTACAATGAGCAGTTCTTC. This translates into CASSFGTSDYNEQFF.

This clonotype was counted at least ten times. V and J are TRBV7-2 and TRBJ1-2; TRBD1 might be the D (6 bases). The V and J ends lost 5 bases and 2 bases respectively, with 15 bases between them. The CDR3 runs 15 residues. Germline CDR1 reads SGHTA; CDR2 reads FQGNSA. CDR3 in amino acids: CASSKSQGPNYGYTF. The CDR3 nucleotides read TGTGCCAGCAGCAAAAGTCAGGGGCCAAACTATGGCTACACCTTC.

This clonotype was counted a few times. The V and J genes are TRBV12-3 or TRBV12-4 and TRBJ2-7, with 8 bases aligning to TRBD1. V trimming: 0 bases; J trimming: 2 bases; junction bases outside the gene matches: 9. The length of the CDR3 is 17 residues. CDR3 nucleotide sequence: TGTGCCAGCAGTTTAGCGCATGGGGGACAGGTGACCTACGAGCAGTACTTC. It translates to CASSLAHGGQVTYEQYF.

This clonotype was recorded at least ten times. The chain carries TRBV7-9 and TRBJ2-7; D is undetermined. CDR1 and CDR2 (germline): SEHNR, FQNEAQ (reference sequence). V was shortened by 2 bases and J by 7 bases, with 9 bases between the two germline ends. The CDR3 contains 12 residues. The CDR3: CASSLPGSEQYF. CDR3 sequence (DNA): TGTGCCAGCAGCTTACCGGGTTCAGAGCAGTACTTC.